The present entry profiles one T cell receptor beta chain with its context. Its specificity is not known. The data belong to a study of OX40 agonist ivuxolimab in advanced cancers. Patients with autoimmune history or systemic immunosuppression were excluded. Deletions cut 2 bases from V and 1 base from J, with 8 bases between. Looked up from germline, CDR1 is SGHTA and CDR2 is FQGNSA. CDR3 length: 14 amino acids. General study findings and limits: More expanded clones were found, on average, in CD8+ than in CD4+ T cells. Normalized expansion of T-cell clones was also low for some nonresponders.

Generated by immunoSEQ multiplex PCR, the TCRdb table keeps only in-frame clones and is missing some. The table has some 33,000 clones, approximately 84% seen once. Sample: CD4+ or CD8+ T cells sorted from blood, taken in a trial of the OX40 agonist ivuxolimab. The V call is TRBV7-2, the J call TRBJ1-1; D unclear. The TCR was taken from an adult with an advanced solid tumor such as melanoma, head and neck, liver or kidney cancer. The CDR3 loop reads CASSLITGNTEAFF. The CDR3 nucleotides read TGTGCCAGCAGCTTAATTACGGGGAACACTGAAGCTTTCTTT.